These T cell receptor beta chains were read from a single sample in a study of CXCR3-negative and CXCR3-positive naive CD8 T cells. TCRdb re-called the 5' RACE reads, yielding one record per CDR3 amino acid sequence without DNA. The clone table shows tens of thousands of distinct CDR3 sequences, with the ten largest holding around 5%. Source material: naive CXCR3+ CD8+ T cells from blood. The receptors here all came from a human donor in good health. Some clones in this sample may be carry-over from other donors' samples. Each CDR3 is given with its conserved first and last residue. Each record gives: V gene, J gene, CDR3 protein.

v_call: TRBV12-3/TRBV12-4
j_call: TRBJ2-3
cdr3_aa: CASIQRMGGTDTQYF

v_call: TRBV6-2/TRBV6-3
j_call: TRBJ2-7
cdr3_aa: CASSYRDYDEQYF

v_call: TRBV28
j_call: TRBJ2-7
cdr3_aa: CASSSYRGSYEQYF

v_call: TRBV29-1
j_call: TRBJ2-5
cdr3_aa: CSVGEAGFRFGETQYF

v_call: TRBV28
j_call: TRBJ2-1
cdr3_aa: CASSFEGQNYNEQFF

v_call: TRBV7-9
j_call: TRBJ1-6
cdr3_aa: CASSPPRENSSPLHF

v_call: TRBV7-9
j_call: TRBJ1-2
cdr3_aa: CASSGGNYGYTF

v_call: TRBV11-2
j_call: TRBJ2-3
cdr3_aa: CASSLDVDTQYF

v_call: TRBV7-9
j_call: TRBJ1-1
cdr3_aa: CASSGTPNTEAFF

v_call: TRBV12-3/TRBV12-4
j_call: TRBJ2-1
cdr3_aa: CASSFSGGYNEQSF

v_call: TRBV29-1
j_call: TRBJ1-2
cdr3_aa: CSAPTGSGYTF

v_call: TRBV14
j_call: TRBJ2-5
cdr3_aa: CASSHALEVETQYF

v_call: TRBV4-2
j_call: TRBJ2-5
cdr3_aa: CASSQVGLAGGETQYF

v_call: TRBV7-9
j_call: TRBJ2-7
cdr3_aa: CASSSDRGPSSYEQYF

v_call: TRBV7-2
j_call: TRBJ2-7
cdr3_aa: CASSFWTSGGAHEQYF

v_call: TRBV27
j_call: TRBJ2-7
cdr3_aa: CASSPVAGGDYEQYF

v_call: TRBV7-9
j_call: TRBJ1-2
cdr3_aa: CASSGQGARGYTF

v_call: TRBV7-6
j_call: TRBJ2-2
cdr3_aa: CASSFPDRLDTGELFF

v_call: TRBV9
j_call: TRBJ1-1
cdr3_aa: CASSDGTANTEAFF

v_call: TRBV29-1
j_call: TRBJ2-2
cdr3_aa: CSAPLGTGELFF

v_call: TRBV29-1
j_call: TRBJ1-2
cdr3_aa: CSVVQNYGYTF

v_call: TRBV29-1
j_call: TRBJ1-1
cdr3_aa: CSVSSLMNTEAFF

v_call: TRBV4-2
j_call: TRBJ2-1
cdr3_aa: CASSQDLPSGGGLFF

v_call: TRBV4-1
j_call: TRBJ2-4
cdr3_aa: CASSQTNPGILAKNIQYF

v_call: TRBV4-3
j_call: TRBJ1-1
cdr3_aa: CASNPGGGNTEAFF

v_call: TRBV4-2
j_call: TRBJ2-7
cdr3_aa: CASSPRGRDSAYEQYF

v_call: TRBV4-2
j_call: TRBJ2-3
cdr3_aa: CASSQAEGSTDTQYF

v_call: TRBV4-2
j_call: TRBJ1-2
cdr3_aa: CASSQDGGRYYGYTF